The 26 T cell receptor beta chains in this list originate from one sample, sequenced in a study of T cells in women clearing cervical HPV infection. TCRdb's copy holds only in-frame clones and misses some; the assay was immunoSEQ multiplex PCR. The data include 30,000 or so clones; the top ten clones carry roughly 3.6%. The sequenced sample consisted of blood buffy coat. The receptors shown here come from a woman between 18 and 75 years old with a cervical HPV16 infection that either progressed to CIN3+ or cleared (not recorded which).

For this clone: The sequence runs out 3 residues before the end of the CDR3; the remainder is reconstructed from the germline J gene. The V call is TRBV6-2 or TRBV6-3, the J call TRBJ1-5; 7 nucleotides match TRBD1. This CDR3 spans 14 amino acids. J gave up 5 bases and V 3 bases, and 4 bases lay outside the gene matches. Germline loops: CDR1 MNHEY, CDR2 SVGEGT. The CDR3 sequence: CASSYAGGHQPQHF. Incomplete CDR3 DNA: TGTGCCAGCAGTTATGCAGGGGGTCATCAGCCC.

Comment on this clone: The read ends 3 residues before the CDR3 terminus; that terminus is restored from the germline J gene. The chain recombines TRBV20-1 with TRBJ2-5; a possible D gene is TRBD1 (7 bases). The germline gives CDR1 DFQATT, CDR2 SNEGSKA (reference sequence). V was shortened by 3 bases and J by 5 bases, with 19 bases between the two germline ends. The CDR3 length is 15 residues. The CDR3 bases that were read are TGCAGTGCTAGCCTGGGGGGAATACAGGGGGAGACC. Translated, it gives CSASLGGIQGET. The full CDR3 is CSASLGGIQGETQYF.

A remark on this clone: The sequence runs out 3 residues before the end of the CDR3; the remainder is reconstructed from the germline J gene. The chain recombines TRBV2 with TRBJ1-1; 9 nucleotides line up with TRBD1. V lost 5 bases to trimming and J lost 5 bases; unmatched junction nucleotides: 9. Germline CDR1 and CDR2: SNHLY and FYNNEI. The CDR3 length is 15 residues. The covered CDR3 bases are TGTGCCAGCAGTACGGAAGGACAGGGGAGGACTGAA. Translating gives CASSTEGQGRTE. The CDR3 in full is CASSTEGQGRTEAFF.

A word on this clone: Read coverage stops 3 residues before the CDR3 terminus; the germline J gene supplies the remainder. The genes are TRBV19 and TRBJ1-2; TRBD1 is a possible D gene (5 bases). Germline lookup yields CDR1 LNHDA and CDR2 SQIVND (reference sequence). The CDR3 extends over 15 amino acids. Trimming stripped 7 bases from V and 2 bases from J, with 17 bases between. CDR3 sequence: CASTVKTGTNYGYTF. The sequenced CDR3 bases are TGTGCCAGTACCGTAAAAACAGGCACCAACTATGGC.

To note about this clone: The read terminates 3 residues ahead of where the CDR3 ends, so the germline J gene completes it. The chain couples TRBV2 to TRBJ1-2, with D unclear. Per the germline V gene, CDR1 is SNHLY and CDR2 is FYNNEI. Trimming cost V 3 bases and J 4 bases, with 9 bases left between them. This CDR3 has 13 residues. The CDR3 sequence is CASSEAGTYGYTF. The DNA read from the CDR3 is TGTGCCAGCAGTGAGGCGGGAACCTATGGC. Filled out from reference TRBV2 and TRBJ1-2, the complete variable domain reads EPEVTQTPSHQVTQMGQEVILRCVPISNHLYFYWYRQILGQKVEFLVSFYNNEISEKSEIFDDQFSVERPDGSNFTLKIRSTKLEDSAMYFCASSEAGTYGYTFGSGTRLTVV.

Comment on this clone: The read halts 3 residues ahead of the CDR3 end, with the missing end drawn from the germline J gene. The V gene is TRBV20-1, the J gene TRBJ2-7, with a weak D call TRBD1 (8 bases). CDR3 length: 13 residues. V was shortened by 6 bases and J by 4 bases, with 16 bases between the two germline ends. Germline assignment: CDR1 DFQATT and CDR2 SNEGSKA (reference sequence). Partial CDR3 DNA: TGCAGTGCCAGGGGGGGACAGGAGTACGAG. This sequence encodes CSARGGQEYE. The full CDR3 is CSARGGQEYEQYF.

For this clone: The read falls 3 residues short of the CDR3 end, and the missing part is taken from the germline J gene. The chain carries TRBV20-1 and TRBJ2-3; 7 bases match TRBD1. The CDR3 runs to 13 residues. Germline lookup yields CDR1 DFQATT and CDR2 SNEGSKA (reference sequence). V trimming: 5 bases; J trimming: 4 bases; junction bases outside the gene matches: 6. Incomplete CDR3 DNA: TGCAGTGCTCCGGACAGGTGGGCAGATACG. The encoded protein is CSAPDRWADT. The full CDR3 protein reads CSAPDRWADTQYF.

In the case of this clone: Read sequence stops 3 residues before the CDR3 end, and the germline J gene provides the missing end. The V and J genes are TRBV7-9 and TRBJ1-2, with a possible D match to TRBD1 (5 bases). This CDR3 region has 15 residues. Per the germline V gene, CDR1 is SEHNR and CDR2 is FQNEAQ (reference sequence). CDR3 DNA (partial): TGTGCCAGCAGCCTAGGGGCAGGAATTACAGATACC. It translates to CASSLGAGITDT. The full CDR3 is CASSLGAGITDTYTF.

About this clone itself: The read gets to within 3 residues of the CDR3 end, and the germline J gene fills in the rest. The gene calls are TRBV2 and TRBJ1-2, with TRBD1 as a possible D gene (6 bases). Per the germline V gene, CDR1 is SNHLY and CDR2 is FYNNEI. The CDR3 spans 17 residues. The CDR3 bases that were read are TGTGCCAGCCAGAGGGGGACTAGCGGGAGGGCCTCCTACGAC. This translates into CASQRGTSGRASYD. The entire CDR3 is CASQRGTSGRASYDYTF.

Worth noting for this clone: The CDR3 goes on 3 residues after the read ends, and that part is filled in from the germline J gene. V is TRBV7-3 and J is TRBJ2-7, with 8 bases identical to TRBD2. V lost 1 base, J lost 0 bases, and 11 bases stayed unmatched. CDR3 length equals 18 residues. Germline values: CDR1 SGHTA, CDR2 FQGTGA. This CDR3 is CASSLRGPVAGFSYEQYF. Partial CDR3 DNA: TGTGCCAGCAGCTTAAGGGGGCCCGTAGCGGGATTCTCCTACGAG.

This clone is called medium-sized (0.01 to 0.1%) based on its frequency. The sequenced part of the CDR3 DNA is TGTGCCAGCAGTGGGGGAACTAGCGGAGGAATCAATGAG. This encodes CASSGGTSGGINE. The full CDR3 sequence reads CASSGGTSGGINEQFF. This chain links TRBV2 with TRBJ2-1, with 8 bases that match TRBD2. Read data end 3 residues before the CDR3 end; the end is taken from the germline J gene. Losses at the gene ends were 4 bases for V and 6 bases for J; bases not matched to a gene: 11. The CDR3 is 16 residues long. In germline, CDR1 is SNHLY, CDR2 FYNNEI. The full variable domain, in which reference TRBV2 and TRBJ2-1 provide the parts outside the CDR3, is EPEVTQTPSHQVTQMGQEVILRCVPISNHLYFYWYRQILGQKVEFLVSFYNNEISEKSEIFDDQFSVERPDGSNFTLKIRSTKLEDSAMYFCASSGGTSGGINEQFFGPGTRLTVL.

Remarks on this clone: The read terminates 3 residues ahead of where the CDR3 ends, so the germline J gene completes it. This chain links TRBV2 with TRBJ2-5; D might be TRBD2 (6 bases). Germline-derived CDR1 and CDR2 are SNHLY and FYNNEI. This CDR3 spans 14 amino acids. V shed 6 bases and J shed 2 bases, with 13 bases lying between them. CDR3 amino acids: CASSLGLRQETQYF. The DNA read from the CDR3 is TGTGCCAGCAGCCTCGGACTACGACAAGAGACC.

About this clone: Sequencing ends 3 residues short of the CDR3 end; the germline J gene provides the rest. The rearrangement links TRBV14 to TRBJ2-1, with 9 bases aligning to TRBD1. CDR1 is SGHDN and CDR2 is FVKESK in the germline V gene. This CDR3 region has 13 residues. Unmatched junction bases numbered 3, after V lost 4 bases and J lost 8 bases. The CDR3 protein is CASSLGQGHEQFF. The covered CDR3 bases are TGTGCCAGCAGCCTGGGACAGGGCCATGAG.

With respect to this clone: The read stops 3 residues short of the end of the CDR3; the missing end is completed from the germline J gene. V is TRBV30 and J is TRBJ1-2; 9 nucleotides align to TRBD1. CDR3 size: 13 residues. The V gene's germline CDR1 is GTSNPN and CDR2 SVGIG (reference sequence). V shed 0 bases, J shed 7 bases, and the junction held 3 bases outside the gene matches. The CDR3 loop is CAWSVQGASGYTF. CDR3 bases read: TGTGCCTGGAGTGTACAGGGGGCGAGTGGC.

A note on this clone: The CDR3 end falls 3 residues outside the read, so it is completed with the germline J gene. V usage is TRBV10-3 and J usage is TRBJ2-3; maybe TRBD1 (6 bases). Germline lookup yields CDR1 ENHRY and CDR2 SYGVKD. V was shortened by 3 bases and J by 1 base, with 14 bases between the two germline ends. This CDR3 has 16 residues. CDR3 sequence: CAISDPGVVGTDTQYF. The part of the CDR3 DNA that was read is TGTGCCATCAGTGACCCAGGGGTTGTCGGCACAGATACG.

Regarding this clone: The DNA ends 3 residues before the CDR3 does, and the rest of the CDR3 is filled in from the germline J gene. The chain is built from TRBV5-8 and TRBJ2-3, with D uncertain. Trimming pared 4 bases from V and 1 base from J, leaving 10 bases between. CDR3 size: 14 residues. Looked up from germline, CDR1 is SGHTS and CDR2 is YDEGEE. This CDR3 reads CASSPSSGTDTQYF. The part of the CDR3 DNA that was read is TGTGCCAGCAGCCCATCAAGCGGCACAGATACG.

In regard to this clone: With the read ending 3 residues before the CDR3 end, the germline J gene is used to fill in that end. V and J are TRBV10-3 and TRBJ1-1; D gene uncertain. Germline values: CDR1 ENHRY, CDR2 SYGVKD. This CDR3 has 16 residues. V was shortened by 2 bases and J by 0 bases, with 13 bases between the two germline ends. CDR3 loop: CAISEDARYLNTEAFF. CDR3 bases read: TGTGCCATCAGTGAGGATGCGCGGTATCTGAACACTGAA.

In regard to this clone: The read halts 3 residues ahead of the CDR3 end, with the missing end drawn from the germline J gene. The chain recombines TRBV2 with TRBJ2-7, with TRBD1 as a possible D gene (6 bases). The CDR3 runs to 13 residues. Germline CDR1 and CDR2: SNHLY and FYNNEI. The V and J ends lost 5 bases and 3 bases respectively, with 11 bases between them. CDR3 DNA, as far as it was read: TGTGCCAGCAGTATAATACAGGGCTACGAG. Its translation: CASSIIQGYE. The whole CDR3 sequence reads CASSIIQGYEQYF.

For this clone: With the read ending 3 residues before the CDR3 end, the germline J gene is used to fill in that end. The J gene is TRBJ2-1, the V gene TRBV7-8; 12 bases are shared with TRBD1. V was pared by 4 bases and J by 9 bases, with 7 bases of the junction left unmatched. Germline V gene data show CDR1 as SGHVS and CDR2 as FQNEAQ. The CDR3 totals 15 residues. The CDR3 protein is CASSSTGTGGGEQFF. CDR3 DNA (partial): TGTGCCAGCAGCTCCACCGGGACAGGGGGCGGTGAG.

As to this clone: The CDR3 goes on 3 residues after the read ends, and that part is filled in from the germline J gene. V is TRBV27 and J is TRBJ2-1, with 7 bases identical to TRBD2. J was trimmed by 4 bases and V by 2 bases; bases with no gene match: 11. Germline-derived CDR1 and CDR2 are MNHEY and SMNVEV (reference sequence). The CDR3 contains 17 residues. The CDR3 DNA, read in part, is TGTGCCAGCAGTTTAGTTGCCCGACTAGCAGCATACAATGAG. This sequence encodes CASSLVARLAAYNE. The entire CDR3 reads CASSLVARLAAYNEQFF.

Details on this clone: The read terminates 3 residues before the CDR3 end, so the remaining end is supplied by the germline J gene. The rearrangement joins TRBV20-1 to TRBJ2-7; a weak D match, TRBD1 (6 bases). Trimming took off 6 bases at V and 2 bases at J, with 14 bases between the two ends. The germline CDR1 and CDR2 sequences are DFQATT and SNEGSKA (reference sequence). The CDR3 runs 13 residues. The CDR3 loop reads CSAVTGTTYEQYF. The sequenced part of the CDR3 DNA is TGCAGTGCGGTAACCGGGACAACCTACGAG.

On this clone itself: The CDR3 is cut off 3 residues early in the read; its end comes from the germline J gene. J is TRBJ2-3 and V is TRBV20-1, with TRBD2 identical over 7 bases. With V trimmed by 2 bases and J by 1 base, 3 bases remained unmatched. The CDR3 has 14 residues. Looked up from germline, CDR1 is DFQATT and CDR2 is SNEGSKA (reference sequence). CDR3 protein: CSARSGVRTDTQYF. The sequenced part of the CDR3 DNA is TGCAGTGCTAGAAGCGGGGTACGCACAGATACG.

On this clone: The read ends 3 residues before the CDR3 terminus; that terminus is restored from the germline J gene. The chain joins TRBV5-1 to TRBJ1-4; a possible D gene is TRBD1 (5 bases). Germline-derived CDR1 and CDR2 are SGHRS and YFSETQ. V was cut by 4 bases and J by 6 bases, with 16 bases left in between. CDR3 length: 15 amino acids. CDR3 in amino acids: CASSASGSSYEKLFF. Incomplete CDR3 DNA: TGCGCCAGCAGCGCGTCAGGGAGTTCCTATGAAAAA.

In regard to this clone: From the germline J gene comes the end of the CDR3, since the read stops 3 residues before it. V and J are TRBV7-9 and TRBJ1-2; D gene unclear. The germline V gene encodes CDR1 SEHNR and CDR2 FQNEAQ (reference sequence). This CDR3 comprises 15 residues. The CDR3 reads CASSLASGPSYDYTF. The sequenced part of the CDR3 DNA is TGTGCCAGCAGCTTAGCTAGCGGTCCCAGCTACGAC.

The DNA read from the CDR3 is TGTGCCAGCAGCTTAGAGGGGACAGGCACAGATACG. It specifies CASSLEGTGTDT. The whole CDR3 reads CASSLEGTGTDTQYF. The chain joins TRBV11-3 to TRBJ2-3, with TRBD1 identical over 7 bases. The read ends 3 residues shy of where the CDR3 ends; the end is completed using the germline J gene. This CDR3 spans 15 amino acids. Germline-derived CDR1 and CDR2 are SGHNT and YENEEA. Unmatched junction bases numbered 1, after V lost 0 bases and J lost 1 base.

Comments on this clone: Sequencing ends 3 residues short of the CDR3 end; the germline J gene provides the rest. The chain uses TRBV5-1 and TRBJ2-3; 13 bases agree with TRBD2. This CDR3 region has 16 residues. Per germline, CDR1 SGHRS and CDR2 YFSETQ. Germline trimming cut 4 bases from V and 2 bases from J; bases unmatched to any gene: 4. This CDR3 reads CASSGGLAGDTDTQYF. The covered CDR3 bases are TGCGCCAGCAGCGGCGGACTAGCGGGGGACACAGATACG.